One and the same sample provided the 27 T cell receptor beta chains below, sequenced in a study of T cell clonality in common variable immunodeficiency. Their antigens remain unidentified. General observations from the study: Reportedly, TCR beta sequences from common variable immunodeficiency showed fewer deletions and N-nucleotide insertions.

The data were produced by immunoSEQ multiplex PCR, yet TCRdb's version contains in-frame clones alone and is incomplete. Observed in the sample are about 30,000 clones, none of them singletons. The source material was peripheral blood mononuclear cells. Receptor source: a human donor with common variable immunodeficiency.

In this sample, this clone turned up a few times. With the read ending 3 residues before the CDR3 end, the germline J gene is used to fill in that end. The gene calls are TRBV30 and TRBJ1-2; 8 positions match TRBD1. The CDR3 contains 12 residues. Germline V gives CDR1 GTSNPN, CDR2 SVGIG (reference sequence). The part of the CDR3 DNA that was read is TGTGCCTGGATCCAGGGGGCCCAGGGC. It yields the protein CAWIQGAQG. The entire CDR3 reads CAWIQGAQGYTF. The whole variable domain, filled in from reference TRBV30 and TRBJ1-2, reads SQTIHQWPATLVQPVGSPLSLECTVEGTSNPNLYWYRQAAGRGLQLLFYSVGIGQISSEVPQNLSASRPQDRQFILSSKKLLLSDSGFYLCAWIQGAQGYTFGSGTRLTVV.

This clone has a count of ten or more. The read ends 3 residues before the CDR3 terminus; that terminus is restored from the germline J gene. This sequence joins TRBV5-1 and TRBJ1-2; the D is unclear. Germline values: CDR1 SGHRS, CDR2 YFSETQ. The V gene lost 4 bases and the J gene lost 0 bases, with 7 bases spanning the gap. CDR3 length: 13 amino acids. CDR3 DNA, as far as it was read: TGCGCCAGCAGCCTAGATCCTAACTATGGC. Protein product: CASSLDPNYG. Given in full, the CDR3 is CASSLDPNYGYTF.

This clone was picked up a small number of times. The CDR3 end falls 3 residues outside the read, so it is completed with the germline J gene. The chain uses TRBV18 and TRBJ1-6; the match to TRBD1 covers 7 bases. Germline CDR1 reads KGHSH; CDR2 reads LQKENI. The CDR3 has 15 amino acids. The V and J ends lost 5 bases and 5 bases, in that order; junction bases with no gene match: 6. Here the CDR3 reads CASSIQGIHNSPLHF. CDR3 DNA, as far as it was read: TGTGCCAGCTCAATACAGGGGATACATAATTCACCC.

With regard to this clone: From the germline J gene comes the end of the CDR3, since the read stops 3 residues before it. The chain employs TRBV18 and TRBJ1-5; a weak D match, TRBD1 (5 bases). Per germline, CDR1 KGHSH and CDR2 LQKENI. Trimming removed 5 bases at V and 2 bases at J, with 16 bases between. The CDR3 has 16 amino acids. The CDR3 protein is CASSYRGRVGNQPQHF. CDR3 DNA, as far as it was read: TGTGCCAGCTCATATCGAGGCAGGGTCGGCAATCAGCCC.

Notes on this clone: The read ends 3 residues shy of where the CDR3 ends; the end is completed using the germline J gene. The rearrangement joins TRBV16 to TRBJ1-5, with D maybe TRBD1 (5 bases). V shed 1 base and J shed 5 bases, with 12 bases lying between them. CDR1 KGHSY and CDR2 FQNENV come from the germline V gene. This CDR3 is 15 amino acids long. CDR3 loop: CASSQLGGTDQPQHF. The covered CDR3 bases are TGTGCCAGCAGCCAATTGGGGGGGACGGATCAGCCC.

This clone was seen more than once but under ten times. The CDR3 end is not reached by the read, which stops 3 residues before it; the germline J gene fills it in. The chain couples TRBV5-1 to TRBJ2-5, with D maybe TRBD2 (6 bases). Germline V lookup: CDR1 SGHRS, CDR2 YFSETQ. The CDR3 contains 13 residues. The V end lost 7 bases, the J end lost 6 bases, and 16 bases lay between the germline ends. CDR3 DNA (partial): TGCGCCAGCGGGGCGGGGAGTGCGAAGACC. It translates to CASGAGSAKT. The whole CDR3 reads CASGAGSAKTQYF.

This clone was counted many times. The CDR3 end falls 3 residues outside the read, so it is completed with the germline J gene. The gene calls are TRBV20-1 and TRBJ2-3; 11 bases map to TRBD1. The CDR3 is made up of 15 amino acids. Germline CDR1 and CDR2: DFQATT and SNEGSKA (reference sequence). J was trimmed by 2 bases and V by 6 bases; bases with no gene match: 7. The CDR3 protein is CSALAGQGDTDTQYF. The CDR3 bases that were read are TGCAGTGCGCTAGCGGGACAGGGGGACACAGATACG.

As regards this clone: Read data end 3 residues before the CDR3 end; the end is taken from the germline J gene. The rearrangement links TRBV18 to TRBJ1-1; 10 bases fit TRBD1. CDR1 is KGHSH, CDR2 LQKENI, per germline. The CDR3 runs 17 residues. V trimming: 3 bases; J trimming: 5 bases; junction bases outside the gene matches: 12. Incomplete CDR3 DNA: TGTGCCAGCTCACCTTTGGTGCCGGGACAGGGGAGAACTGAA. Translating gives CASSPLVPGQGRTE. The CDR3 as a whole reads CASSPLVPGQGRTEAFF. Full variable domain (missing parts from reference TRBV18 and TRBJ1-1): NAGVMQNPRHLVRRRGQEARLRCSPMKGHSHVYWYRQLPEEGLKFMVYLQKENIIDESGMPKERFSAEFPKEGPSILRIQQVVRGDSAAYFCASSPLVPGQGRTEAFFGQGTRLTVV.

To note about this clone: The read halts 3 residues ahead of the CDR3 end, with the missing end drawn from the germline J gene. This chain uses TRBV6-2 or TRBV6-3 with TRBJ1-2, with 9 bases lining up with TRBD1. V was clipped by 7 bases and J by 4 bases; unmatched bases: 4. This CDR3 comprises 13 residues. The germline CDR1 and CDR2 sequences are MNHEY and SVGEGT. The CDR3 is CASNTGGGYGYTF. Incomplete CDR3 DNA: TGTGCCAGCAATACAGGGGGCGGCTATGGC.

This clone was found many times. The read halts 3 residues ahead of the CDR3 end, with the missing end drawn from the germline J gene. This chain connects TRBV20-1 to TRBJ1-2; TRBD1 is a possible D gene (6 bases). Germline CDR1 and CDR2: DFQATT and SNEGSKA (reference sequence). The CDR3 loop spans 12 amino acids. The V end was cut by 6 bases, the J end by 4 bases, with 12 bases between. Partial CDR3 DNA: TGCAGTGCCAGTCAGGACAGCTATGGC. It codes for CSASQDSYG. The complete CDR3 protein is CSASQDSYGYTF.

In this sample, this clone turned up a few times. The read terminates 3 residues before the CDR3 end, so the remaining end is supplied by the germline J gene. V gene TRBV19 combines with J gene TRBJ2-3; 7 bases are shared with TRBD2. J lost 7 bases, V lost 1 base, and 5 bases had no gene match. Germline V lookup: CDR1 LNHDA, CDR2 SQIVND (reference sequence). The CDR3 spans 14 residues. The chain's CDR3 is CASSIGGGRYTQYF. The CDR3 bases that were read are TGTGCCAGTAGTATAGGGGGGGGACGTTATACG.

A note on this clone: The read terminates 3 residues ahead of where the CDR3 ends, so the germline J gene completes it. This chain connects TRBV29-1 to TRBJ2-5, with TRBD1 matching over 7 bases. This CDR3 is built from 15 residues. V lost 0 bases and J lost 4; bases outside the gene matches: 8. Germline loops: CDR1 SQVTM, CDR2 ANQGSEA. The sequenced CDR3 bases are TGCAGCGTTGAAGATCTAGAGACAGGGAGAGAGACC. Protein product: CSVEDLETGRET. The whole CDR3 sequence reads CSVEDLETGRETQYF.

This clone was counted at least ten times. The read gets to within 3 residues of the CDR3 end, and the germline J gene fills in the rest. The chain is built from TRBV5-4 and TRBJ1-1, with 9 nucleotides matching TRBD1. Germline-derived CDR1 and CDR2 are SGHNT and YYREEE (reference sequence). There are 13 residues in the CDR3. Trimming took 4 bases from V and 5 from J; bases not matched to a gene: 3. Incomplete CDR3 DNA: TGTGCCAGCAGCCTGACAGGGGGTACTGAA. This encodes CASSLTGGTE. The CDR3 reads in full as CASSLTGGTEAFF.

This clone was counted only a few times. The CDR3 end lies 3 residues beyond the end of the read and is filled in from the germline J gene. This chain joins TRBV19 and TRBJ2-1; D perhaps matches TRBD1 (5 bases). The CDR3 consists of 12 residues. Deletions cut 7 bases from V and 2 bases from J, with 6 bases between. The germline V gene has CDR1 LNHDA and CDR2 SQIVND (reference sequence). Partial CDR3 DNA: TGTGCCAGTAAGGGGACCTACAATGAG. Protein: CASKGTYNE. The complete CDR3 protein is CASKGTYNEQFF.

There are a few counts of this clone. The observed sequence ends 3 residues before the CDR3 terminus, with the missing tail filled in from the germline J gene. The rearrangement links TRBV19 to TRBJ1-1; no clear D gene. The CDR3 is 15 amino acids. CDR1 is LNHDA and CDR2 is SQIVND in the germline V gene (reference sequence). V shed 3 bases and J shed 0 bases, with 11 bases lying between them. Partial CDR3 DNA: TGTGCCAGTAGTATCGGGGAATACCTGAACACTGAA. This sequence encodes CASSIGEYLNTE. The whole CDR3 protein is CASSIGEYLNTEAFF.

On this clone itself: The CDR3 end is not reached by the read, which stops 3 residues before it; the germline J gene fills it in. The chain carries TRBV19 and TRBJ1-6, with TRBD1 as a possible D gene (6 bases). The CDR3 contains 15 residues. V lost 10 bases and J lost 1, with 14 bases in between. Looked up from germline, CDR1 is LNHDA and CDR2 is SQIVND (reference sequence). The part of the CDR3 DNA that was read is TGTGCCACCGATGGTAGGGGGTCCTATAATTCACCC. Translating it yields CATDGRGSYNSP. The entire CDR3 protein reads CATDGRGSYNSPLHF.

Notes on this clone: Read sequence stops 3 residues before the CDR3 end, and the germline J gene provides the missing end. The rearrangement joins TRBV7-9 to TRBJ2-1, with D tentatively TRBD1 (6 bases). The germline V gene encodes CDR1 SEHNR and CDR2 FQNEAQ (reference sequence). This CDR3 spans 14 amino acids. V lost 5 bases to trimming and J lost 9 bases, with 17 bases between them. The CDR3 loop is CASSITGYESEQFF. The covered CDR3 bases are TGTGCCAGCAGCATAACAGGGTACGAGAGTGAG.

This clone was seen a handful of times. The observed sequence ends 3 residues before the CDR3 terminus, with the missing tail filled in from the germline J gene. The chain couples TRBV5-1 to TRBJ2-1, with D unresolved. The V and J ends lost 2 bases and 6 bases respectively, with 15 bases between them. CDR1 is SGHRS, CDR2 YFSETQ, per germline. The CDR3 runs to 15 residues. The CDR3 sequence is CASSFSGYGGNEQFF. The covered CDR3 bases are TGCGCCAGCAGCTTCTCCGGGTATGGTGGCAATGAG.

This clone was seen a handful of times. The read ends 3 residues shy of where the CDR3 ends; the end is completed using the germline J gene. V is TRBV18 and J is TRBJ2-5, with D perhaps matching TRBD1 (6 bases). This CDR3 is 15 amino acids long. With 4 bases removed from V and 1 base from J, the gap between germline ends came to 13 bases. CDR1 and CDR2 from the germline V gene are KGHSH and LQKENI. The covered CDR3 bases are TGTGCCAGCTCACGCGGACAGCCTGGCCAAGAGACC. It specifies CASSRGQPGQET. The full CDR3 is CASSRGQPGQETQYF.

To note about this clone: The DNA ends 3 residues before the CDR3 does, and the rest of the CDR3 is filled in from the germline J gene. This rearrangement joins TRBV20-1 to TRBJ2-7; 8 bases align to TRBD1. Losses at the gene ends were 4 bases for V and 5 bases for J; bases not matched to a gene: 13. CDR1 is DFQATT and CDR2 is SNEGSKA in the germline V gene (reference sequence). This CDR3 comprises 15 residues. CDR3 in amino acids: CSANRDLTGDNEQYF. Incomplete CDR3 DNA: TGCAGTGCTAACCGGGATTTGACAGGGGACAACGAG.

The CDR3 loop reads CASSAHQVPAGELFF. CDR3 DNA (partial): TGTGCCAGCAGTGCCCATCAGGTACCCGCCGGGGAG. The chain joins TRBV6-2 or TRBV6-3 to TRBJ2-2; the D is unclear. The read terminates 3 residues before the CDR3 end, so the remaining end is supplied by the germline J gene. This CDR3 region has 15 residues. Trimming left V 5 bases short and J 6 bases short, with 16 bases between. Per germline, CDR1 MNHEY and CDR2 SVGEGT.

The sample holds a few counts of this clone. A read error may account for a junction end that differs from germline. Coverage ceases 3 residues before the CDR3 finishes, and the germline J gene fills in the end. The V gene is TRBV19, the J gene TRBJ2-3; D is undetermined. This CDR3 has 14 residues. Germline V gene sequence: CDR1 LNHDA, CDR2 SQIVND (reference sequence). CDR3 DNA (partial): TGTGCCAGTGGTATCGACTGGCTCACAGATACG. Translated, it gives CASGIDWLTDT. Given in full, the CDR3 is CASGIDWLTDTQYF.

This clone has just a few counts. The read halts 3 residues ahead of the CDR3 end, with the missing end drawn from the germline J gene. The chain uses TRBV19 and TRBJ1-5; tentatively, D is TRBD1 (5 bases). The V gene lost 1 base and the J gene lost 5 bases, with 12 bases spanning the gap. Germline loops: CDR1 LNHDA, CDR2 SQIVND (reference sequence). This CDR3 contains 15 residues. The sequenced CDR3 bases are TGTGCCAGTAGTATAGGACAGCCTGGGTATCAGCCC. This sequence encodes CASSIGQPGYQP. The full CDR3 reads CASSIGQPGYQPQHF.

The table lists this clone with a few counts. The read finishes 3 residues shy of the CDR3 end, and the germline J gene is used to complete it. The chain employs TRBV18 and TRBJ1-3; 10 nucleotides agree with TRBD1. V lost 2 bases and J lost 2; bases outside the gene matches: 6. The CDR3 loop spans 17 amino acids. Germline-derived CDR1 and CDR2 are KGHSH and LQKENI. The chain's CDR3 is CASSPSTGGGPGNTIYF. The CDR3 DNA, read in part, is TGTGCCAGCTCACCATCGACAGGGGGCGGCCCTGGAAACACC.

There are a few counts of this clone. The part of the CDR3 DNA that was read is TGTGCCAGCAGCTTAGGGCAATCCAGAACAGATACG. Protein product: CASSLGQSRTDT. The complete CDR3 reads CASSLGQSRTDTQYF. The chain couples TRBV7-9 to TRBJ2-3; D is unclear. The read terminates 3 residues ahead of where the CDR3 ends, so the germline J gene completes it. Between the trimmed V and J ends, which lost 1 base and 3 bases, there was a span of 11 bases. The germline gives CDR1 SEHNR, CDR2 FQNEAQ (reference sequence). This CDR3 contains 15 residues.

As regards this clone: Read coverage stops 3 residues before the CDR3 terminus; the germline J gene supplies the remainder. The chain is built from TRBV20-1 and TRBJ1-1; tentative D call: TRBD1 (6 bases). The CDR3 contains 17 residues. Germline assignment: CDR1 DFQATT and CDR2 SNEGSKA (reference sequence). V dropped 0 bases and J dropped 0 bases, with 17 bases sitting between them. CDR3 DNA (partial): TGCAGTGCTAGAGATACGGAGGACAGACTGATGAACACTGAA. Translated: CSARDTEDRLMNTE. The entire CDR3 reads CSARDTEDRLMNTEAFF.

The sample holds a few counts of this clone. The read terminates 3 residues ahead of where the CDR3 ends, so the germline J gene completes it. The genes are TRBV19 and TRBJ2-2; TRBD1 matches at 10 bases. This CDR3 spans 14 amino acids. Germline loops: CDR1 LNHDA, CDR2 SQIVND (reference sequence). With V trimmed by 8 bases and J by 5 bases, 5 bases remained unmatched. The sequenced CDR3 bases are TGTGCCAGTGGGGGACAGGGGAGGACCGGGGAG. Translation: CASGGQGRTGE. In full, the CDR3 reads CASGGQGRTGELFF.